This TCR beta chain was identified in a study of blood T cell repertoires in COVID-19. Turning to the study itself: Sites across the United States, Italy and Spain contributed samples from acute and convalescent COVID-19. T cells, B-cell-depleted T cells, or PBMCs supplied cDNA or gDNA.

The authors' processing: Reference gene primer amplification in the assay estimated nucleated cell counts. The data were produced by immunoSEQ multiplex PCR, yet TCRdb's version contains in-frame clones alone and is incomplete. For V, J and clone size, that table is used; D and trimming come from the DNA. The sample has roughly 79,000 clones; about 87% are singletons. Per the germline V gene, CDR1 is SGHRS and CDR2 is YFSETQ. V dropped 0 bases and J dropped 8; count of bases not matched to a gene: 2. The length of the CDR3 is 14 residues. The rearrangement joins TRBV5-1 to TRBJ2-1, with TRBD1 matching 10 bases. The sequence derives from a woman aged 45-65 years with acute or convalescent COVID-19. The source material was peripheral blood. In nucleotides, the CDR3 is TGCGCCAGCAGCTTGGGACAGGGGGCTTATGAGCAGTTCTTC. It codes for CASSLGQGAYEQFF.